This T cell receptor (beta chain) was observed in a study of Ad26.COV2.S vaccination and SARS-CoV-2 variants (dated by TCRdb to the early 2020s). With regard to the full study: Vaccine-arm donors were drawn from COV1001, a multicentre, randomized, double-blind, placebo-controlled phase I-IIa trial of Ad26.COV2.S in healthy adults. Ad26.COV2.S was administered intramuscularly at a dose of 5x10^10 or 1x10^11 viral particles, either as one shot or as two shots given 56 days apart. TCRbeta repertoire sequencing was used to assess the specificity and breadth of SARS-CoV-2-reactive T cell receptors after Ad26.COV2.S vaccination. The TCR-sequenced set comprised approximately 30 samples: some 20 Ad26.COV2.S vaccine recipients, 5 placebo recipients and 8 SARS-CoV-2 convalescent individuals. Trial participants were randomized into five groups of five: low-dose or high-dose Ad26.COV2.S given once or twice, or placebo on both occasions. Throughout the experiments and outcome assessment, investigators stayed blinded to trial group allocation. Findings and caveats that apply to the study as a whole: Vaccine and placebo recipients had comparable non-spike TCR breadth, which fits with the vaccine containing only spike. After vaccination, substantial breadth of spike-specific CD8+ and CD4+ T cell responses was reported. The study lacked the statistical power to compare responses across vaccine doses or regimens. The authors noted that the TCR breadth and depth analyses may have underestimated total T cell responses. Compared with placebo recipients, Ad26.COV2.S recipients showed higher spike-specific TCR breadth (P = 0.0014).

About this clone: Its antigen is not yet known. The record has no base qualities; no much larger clone is one base away.

From the germline V gene, CDR1 is LGHNA and CDR2 is YNFKEQ. The CDR3 measures 14 amino acids from cysteine to phenylalanine. Only the CDR3 DNA stays, 42 bases, in frame from base 1. Trimming takes 0 bases from V and 0 bases from J, and the germline ends sit 5 bases apart. The intended sense of this specimen's treatment or condition label: 15 to 20 received Ad26.COV2.S at low or high dose, single or two shots; about 5 received placebo; per-sample allocation not given. Repertoires of vaccine and placebo recipients were sequenced from samples taken on day 63 after the first injection. Cohort 1b enrolled 25 or so adults aged 18-55 years at a single site in Boston, USA, between 29 July and 7 August 2020. Ad26.COV2.S consisted of a replication-incompetent adenovirus type 26 vector by which a prefusion-stabilized SARS-CoV-2 spike protein from the original Wuhan strain was expressed. The immunoSEQ Assay was used to sequence TCRbeta CDR3 regions. After extraction, genomic DNA underwent amplification by bias-controlled multiplex PCR, followed by high-throughput sequencing. The authors' analysis ran thus. To quantify the absolute abundance of every unique TCRbeta CDR3 region, sequences were collapsed and filtered. T cell fraction was estimated by normalizing TCRbeta template counts to usable DNA, which was measured by amplifying reference genes present in all nucleated cells. Repertoire TCRs were annotated as SARS-CoV-2-specific by exact matching of V gene, CDR3 amino acid sequence and J gene to a known reactive TCR set. The reference SARS-CoV-2 TCR set was derived from MIRA and filtered for enrichment in COVID-19-positive ImmuneCODE repertoires, a step that removed public or cross-reactive TCRs. Using the MIRA antigens, annotated TCRs were further analysed by specific ORF or by position within an ORF. Breadth was defined as annotated unique rearrangements over total unique productive rearrangements; depth was the summed frequency of those rearrangements. Two-sided Wilcoxon rank-sum tests were used to compare TCR breadth between groups. Sourced from immuneACCESS, this table was stored by TCRdb with only in-frame sequences that have V and J called. A share of the clones is absent; for the studies checked, an unresolved V gene accounts for under half, and the remainder has no known explanation. V, J and clone size reflect that table, while D and trimming were determined from the DNA. The sample contains approximately 300,000 clones, 85% to 90% of them found a single time. Of the sample, 1.5% to 2% falls within the top ten clones.

This TCR derives from a person between 18 and 60 years old who received the Ad26.COV2.S COVID-19 vaccine or a placebo. The sequence is built from TRBV4-2 and TRBJ1-1, with no reliable assignment of the D segment. Sequencing was performed on peripheral blood, taken in a trial of Ad26.COV2.S vaccine versus placebo. The CDR3 reads CASSQDRLNTEAFF. Here is the DNA: TGTGCCAGCAGCCAAGACAGGTTGAACACTGAAGCTTTCTTT.